This T cell receptor (beta chain) was profiled in a study of low-dose radiotherapy and immunotherapy resistance in tumors (dated by TCRdb to the early 2020s). Regarding the complete study: In Cohort 1, each fraction delivered 0.5 Gy every 2 weeks, and the prescribed total PTV dose was 6.5 Gy. Patients were given nivolumab as a 240 mg flat dose every two weeks and ipilimumab at 1 mg/kg every six weeks, with both drugs delivered intravenously. Randomization of trial participants into treatment groups was not performed. Starting on cycle 1 day 1, patients took 300 mg of aspirin by mouth once daily for four cycles. Cyclophosphamide 200 mg/m2 was administered intravenously every two weeks, one day before each radiation and immunotherapy administration. For Cohort 2, the dose was 1 Gy per fraction given every two weeks, adding up to 13 Gy in total across 26 weeks. Eight patients were included in the translational analysis, namely three from the first dose cohort plus the first five from the second dose cohort.

In the paper's terms, the time point label means: before trial treatment. Donors were enrolled in RACIN, a single-arm phase I dose-escalation trial combining nivolumab, ipilimumab, aspirin, low-dose cyclophosphamide and low-dose radiotherapy. Eligible patients had advanced, TIL-negative solid tumors. This clonotype was picked up many times. Its antigen has not been determined. No base quality information exists; no much larger clone differs at one position. Sequenced on an Illumina HiSeq 2500. First-strand cDNA was synthesized using Superscript III and a set of TRAV- and TRBV-specific primers, so that both TCRalpha and TCRbeta chains were covered. TCRs were amplified with Phusion for approximately 19 PCR cycles using a constant-region primer together with the adapter attached to the V primers. Amplification of the isolated mRNA was done with the MessageAmp II aRNA Amplification Kit, which involved an approximately 16-hour in vitro transcription at 37 degrees C. mRNA for TCR sequencing was isolated with the Dynabeads mRNA DIRECT Purification Kit. Indexed Illumina adapters were added in a second Phusion PCR of about 26 cycles, and the PCR products were purified with AMPure XP beads. Per the source publication's procedure: Custom Perl scripts pooled TCR sequences encoding the same protein, removed out-of-frame sequences and computed each clonotype's abundance. TCR sequences supported by only a single read were excluded from analysis. Among the metrics used to describe the repertoires were Shannon entropy, Gini index, clonality, richness, and the frequency of TCRs shared between repertoires. TCRdb reran the public reads through fastp at Q25 and MiXCR, keeping productive beta chains. Here each entry gathers all rows of one CDR3 protein and keeps the most common genes and DNA. The authors' filters were not applied to this entry. This sample lists under 90,000 distinct CDR3 sequences; about a sixth were detected once. The biggest ten clones account for 2.8% of the sample.

Inclusive of the bounding cysteine and phenylalanine, the CDR3 is 16 residues long. Here the CDR3 DNA is all that survives: 48 bases in frame from base 1. V has 4 bases trimmed and J has 7 bases trimmed; junction bases matching no gene number 12. CDR1 and CDR2 (SGHDN, FVKESK) derive from the germline V gene. Sample: PBMCs, taken before treatment. Rearrangement joined TRBV14 to TRBJ2-1, and TRBD1 matches 8 of the central bases. This TCR derives from a male donor with prostate cancer. The CDR3 amino acid sequence is: CASSRHAGGAENEQFF. The nucleotide sequence is given as TGTGCCAGCAGCCGCCATGCAGGGGGCGCTGAAAATGAGCAGTTCTTC. Joined to the reference TRBV14 and TRBJ2-1 proteins, this CDR3 gives the full variable domain: EAGVTQFPSHSVIEKGQTVTLRCDPISGHDNLYWYRRVMGKEIKFLLHFVKESKQDESGMPNNRFLAERTGGTYSTLKVQPAELEDSGVYFCASSRHAGGAENEQFFGPGTRLTVL.